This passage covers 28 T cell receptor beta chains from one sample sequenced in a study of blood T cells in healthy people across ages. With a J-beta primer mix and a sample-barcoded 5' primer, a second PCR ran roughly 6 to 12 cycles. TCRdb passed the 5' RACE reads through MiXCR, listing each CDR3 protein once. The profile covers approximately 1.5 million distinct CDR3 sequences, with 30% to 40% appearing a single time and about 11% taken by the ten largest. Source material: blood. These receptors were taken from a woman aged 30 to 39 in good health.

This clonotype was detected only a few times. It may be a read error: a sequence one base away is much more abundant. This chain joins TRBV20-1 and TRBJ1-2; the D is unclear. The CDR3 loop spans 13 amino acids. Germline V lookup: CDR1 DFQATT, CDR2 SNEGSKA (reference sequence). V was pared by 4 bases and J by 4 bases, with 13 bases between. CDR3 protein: CSATAPLCYGYTF. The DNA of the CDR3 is TGCAGTGCTACAGCACCCCTTTGCTATGGCTACACCTTC.

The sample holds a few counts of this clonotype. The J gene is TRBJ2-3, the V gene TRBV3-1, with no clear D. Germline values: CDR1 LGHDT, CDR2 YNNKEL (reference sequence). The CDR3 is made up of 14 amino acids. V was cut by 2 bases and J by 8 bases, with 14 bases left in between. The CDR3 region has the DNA TGTGCCAGCAGCCAAAGTCTAGTAGATGGTACGCAGTATTTT. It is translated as CASSQSLVDGTQYF.

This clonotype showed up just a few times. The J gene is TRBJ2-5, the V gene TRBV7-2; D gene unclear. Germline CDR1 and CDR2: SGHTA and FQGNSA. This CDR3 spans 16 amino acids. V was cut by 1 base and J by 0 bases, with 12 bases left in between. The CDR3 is CASSLGHLVYQETQYF. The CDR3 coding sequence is TGTGCCAGCAGCTTAGGACACCTAGTGTACCAAGAGACCCAGTACTTC.

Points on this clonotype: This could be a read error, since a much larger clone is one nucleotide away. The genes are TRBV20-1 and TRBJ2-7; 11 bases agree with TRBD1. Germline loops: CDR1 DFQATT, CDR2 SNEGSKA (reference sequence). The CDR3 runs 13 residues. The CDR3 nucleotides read TGCAGTGCTAGCGGACAGGGGGCGGTCGAGCGGTACTTC. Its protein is CSASGQGAVERYF.

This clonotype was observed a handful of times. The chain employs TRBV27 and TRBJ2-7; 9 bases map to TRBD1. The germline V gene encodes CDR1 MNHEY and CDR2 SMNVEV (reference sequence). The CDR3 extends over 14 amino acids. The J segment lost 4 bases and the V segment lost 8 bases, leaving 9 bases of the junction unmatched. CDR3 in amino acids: CASGYRGRGYEQYF. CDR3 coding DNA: TGTGCCAGCGGGTACAGGGGGCGCGGTTACGAGCAGTACTTC.

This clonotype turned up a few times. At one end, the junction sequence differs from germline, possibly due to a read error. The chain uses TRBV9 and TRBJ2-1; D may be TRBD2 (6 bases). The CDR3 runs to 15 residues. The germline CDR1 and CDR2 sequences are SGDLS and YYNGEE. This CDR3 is CASTVGDSSYNEQFF. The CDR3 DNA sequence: TGTGCCAGCACCGTAGGGGACTCCTCCTACAATGAGCAGTTCTTC.

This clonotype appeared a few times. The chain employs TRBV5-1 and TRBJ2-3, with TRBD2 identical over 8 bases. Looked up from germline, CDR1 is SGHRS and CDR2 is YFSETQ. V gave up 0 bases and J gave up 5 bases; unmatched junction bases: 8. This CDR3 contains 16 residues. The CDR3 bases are TGCGCCAGCAGCTTGGCCCTGAGCGGGGGCGGAGATACGCAGTATTTT. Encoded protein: CASSLALSGGGDTQYF.

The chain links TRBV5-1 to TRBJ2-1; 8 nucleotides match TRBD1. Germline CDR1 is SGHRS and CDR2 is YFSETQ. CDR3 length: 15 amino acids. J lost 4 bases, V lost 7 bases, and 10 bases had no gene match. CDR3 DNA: TGCGCCAGCGGAAAATTGGACAGGGTATACAATGAGCAGTTCTTC. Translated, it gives CASGKLDRVYNEQFF.

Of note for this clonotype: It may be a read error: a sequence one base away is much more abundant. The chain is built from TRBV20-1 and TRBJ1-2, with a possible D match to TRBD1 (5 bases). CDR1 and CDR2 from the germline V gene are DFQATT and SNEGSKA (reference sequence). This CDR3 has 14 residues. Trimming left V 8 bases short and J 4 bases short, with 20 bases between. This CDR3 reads CSTKDLPTGYGYTF. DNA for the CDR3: TGCAGTACTAAGGACCTACCAACAGGCTATGGCTACACCTTC.

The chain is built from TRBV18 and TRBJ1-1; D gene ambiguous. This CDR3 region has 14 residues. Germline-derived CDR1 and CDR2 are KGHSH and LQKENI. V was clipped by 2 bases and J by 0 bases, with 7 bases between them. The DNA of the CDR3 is TGTGCCAGCTCACCAGCCCTTTTGAACACTGAAGCTTTCTTT. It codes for CASSPALLNTEAFF.

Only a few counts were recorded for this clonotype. The CDR3 sequence: CASSPKGGRGYNEQFF. Written as DNA, the CDR3 is TGTGCCAGCAGCCCGAAAGGGGGAAGAGGGTACAATGAGCAGTTCTTC. The chain uses TRBV7-9 and TRBJ2-1, with D perhaps TRBD1 (6 bases). V was shortened by 5 bases and J by 4 bases, with 18 bases between the two germline ends. CDR3 length equals 16 residues. Germline lookup yields CDR1 SEHNR and CDR2 FQNEAQ (reference sequence). The whole variable domain, filled in from reference TRBV7-9 and TRBJ2-1, reads DTGVSQNPRHKITKRGQNVTFRCDPISEHNRLYWYRQTLGQGPEFLTYFQNEAQLEKSRLLSDRFSAERPKGSFSTLEIQRTEQGDSAMYLCASSPKGGRGYNEQFFGPGTRLTVL.

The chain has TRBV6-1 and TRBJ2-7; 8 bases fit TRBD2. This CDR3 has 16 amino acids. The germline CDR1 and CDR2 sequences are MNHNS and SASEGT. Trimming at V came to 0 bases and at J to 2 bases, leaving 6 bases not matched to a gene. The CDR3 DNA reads TGTGCCAGCAGTGAAGCCCTCAGGGGACTAGCCTACGAGCAGTACTTC. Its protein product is CASSEALRGLAYEQYF.

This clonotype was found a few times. This CDR3 reads CSAPGGPPGEQYF. The CDR3 bases are TGCAGTGCCCCGGGGGGACCGCCGGGGGAGCAGTACTTC. The J gene is TRBJ2-7, the V gene TRBV20-1; 7 nucleotides match TRBD2. With 6 bases clipped from V and 7 bases from J, the junction kept 12 bases outside the gene matches. Germline V lookup: CDR1 DFQATT, CDR2 SNEGSKA (reference sequence). CDR3 length: 13 amino acids.

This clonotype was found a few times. Here the CDR3 reads CATSRERGALGTQYF. The DNA of the CDR3 is TGTGCCACCAGCAGAGAACGAGGTGCTCTCGGGACCCAGTACTTC. The J gene is TRBJ2-5, the V gene TRBV15; D not resolved. The CDR3 sequence is 15 residues long. Trimming removed 0 bases at V and 7 bases at J, with 15 bases between. The germline V gene encodes CDR1 LNHNV and CDR2 YYDKDF (reference sequence).

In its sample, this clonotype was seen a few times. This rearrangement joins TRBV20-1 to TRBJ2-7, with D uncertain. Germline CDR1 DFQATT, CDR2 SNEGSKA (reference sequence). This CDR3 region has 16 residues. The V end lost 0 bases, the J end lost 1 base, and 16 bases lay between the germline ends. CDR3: CSARDLGLALSYEQYF. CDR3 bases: TGCAGTGCTAGAGATCTCGGTTTGGCGCTTTCCTACGAGCAGTACTTC.

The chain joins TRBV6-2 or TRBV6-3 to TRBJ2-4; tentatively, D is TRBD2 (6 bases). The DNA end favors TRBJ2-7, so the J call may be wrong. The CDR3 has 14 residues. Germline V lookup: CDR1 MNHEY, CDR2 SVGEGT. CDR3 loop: CASSYGGRRGEQYF. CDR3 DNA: TGTGCCAGCAGTTACGGAGGGAGAAGAGGCGAGCAGTACTTC.

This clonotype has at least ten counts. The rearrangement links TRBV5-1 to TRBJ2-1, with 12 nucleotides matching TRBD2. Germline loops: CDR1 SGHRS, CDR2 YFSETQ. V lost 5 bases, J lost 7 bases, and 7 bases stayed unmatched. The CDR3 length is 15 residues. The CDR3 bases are TGCGCCAGCAGTCCTAGCGGGGGGGCCGAGAATGAGCAGTTCTTC. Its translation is CASSPSGGAENEQFF. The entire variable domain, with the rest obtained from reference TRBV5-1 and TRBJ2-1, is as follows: KAGVTQTPRYLIKTRGQQVTLSCSPISGHRSVSWYQQTPGQGLQFLFEYFSETQRNKGNFPGRFSGRQFSNSRSEMNVSTLELGDSALYLCASSPSGGAENEQFFGPGTRLTVL.

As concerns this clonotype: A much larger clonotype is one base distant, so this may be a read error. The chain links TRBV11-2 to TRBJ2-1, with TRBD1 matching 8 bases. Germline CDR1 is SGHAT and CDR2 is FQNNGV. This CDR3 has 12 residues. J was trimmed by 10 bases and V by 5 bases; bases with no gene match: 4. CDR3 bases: TGTGCCAGCAGCCCAGGGGGCTGGGAGCAGTTCTTC. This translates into CASSPGGWEQFF.

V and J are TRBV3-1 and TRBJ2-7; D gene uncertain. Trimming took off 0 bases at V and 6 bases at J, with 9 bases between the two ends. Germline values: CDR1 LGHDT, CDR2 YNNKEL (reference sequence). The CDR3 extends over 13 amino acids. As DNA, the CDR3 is TGTGCCAGCAGCCAAGACCCTCCTCTCGAGCAGTACTTC. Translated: CASSQDPPLEQYF.

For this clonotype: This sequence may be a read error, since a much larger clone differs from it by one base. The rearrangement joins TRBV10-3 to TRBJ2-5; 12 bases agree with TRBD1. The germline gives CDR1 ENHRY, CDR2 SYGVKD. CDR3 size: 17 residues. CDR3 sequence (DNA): TGTGCCAGCAAACCGGGACAGGGGGCTTTGGGTCAAGACACCCAGTACTTC. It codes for CASKPGQGALGQDTQYF.

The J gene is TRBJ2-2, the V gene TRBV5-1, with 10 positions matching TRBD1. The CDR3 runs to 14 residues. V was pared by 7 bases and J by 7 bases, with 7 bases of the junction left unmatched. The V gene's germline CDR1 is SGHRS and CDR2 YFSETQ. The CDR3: CASVPGTGDGELFF. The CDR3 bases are TGCGCCAGCGTGCCTGGGACAGGGGACGGGGAGCTGTTTTTT.

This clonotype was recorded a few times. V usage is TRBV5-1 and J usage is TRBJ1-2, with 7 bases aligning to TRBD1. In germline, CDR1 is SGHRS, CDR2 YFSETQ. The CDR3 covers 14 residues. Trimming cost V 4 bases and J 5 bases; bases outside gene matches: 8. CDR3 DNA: TGCGCCAGCAGCCCGGGACAGCTATGGTATGGCTACACCTTC. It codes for CASSPGQLWYGYTF.

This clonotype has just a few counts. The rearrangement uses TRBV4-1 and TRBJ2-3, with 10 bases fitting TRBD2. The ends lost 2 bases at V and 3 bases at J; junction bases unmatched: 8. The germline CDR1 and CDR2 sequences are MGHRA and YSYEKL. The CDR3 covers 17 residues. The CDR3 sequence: CASSQPGLARRTDTQYF. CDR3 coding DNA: TGCGCCAGCAGCCAACCGGGACTAGCGCGACGGACAGATACGCAGTATTTT.

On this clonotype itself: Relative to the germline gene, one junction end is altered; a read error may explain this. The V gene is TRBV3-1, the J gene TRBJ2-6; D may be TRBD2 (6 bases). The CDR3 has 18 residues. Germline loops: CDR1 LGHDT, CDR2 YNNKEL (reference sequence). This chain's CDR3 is CASSARLDHFSGTNVLTF. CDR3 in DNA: TGTGCCAGCAGCGCCCGACTAGACCACTTCTCTGGGACCAACGTCCTGACTTTC.

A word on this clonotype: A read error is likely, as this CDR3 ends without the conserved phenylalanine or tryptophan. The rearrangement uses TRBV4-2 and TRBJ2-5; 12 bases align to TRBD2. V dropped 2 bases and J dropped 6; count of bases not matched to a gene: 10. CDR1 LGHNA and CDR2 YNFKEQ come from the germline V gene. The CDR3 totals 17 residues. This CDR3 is CASSQSRLAGGPQTQYL. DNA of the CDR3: TGTGCCAGCAGCCAATCTCGTCTAGCGGGAGGGCCGCAGACCCAGTACTTA.

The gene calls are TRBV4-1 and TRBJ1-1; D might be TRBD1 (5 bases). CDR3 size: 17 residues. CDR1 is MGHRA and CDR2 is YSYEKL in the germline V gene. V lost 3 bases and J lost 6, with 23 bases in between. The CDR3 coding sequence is TGCGCCAGCAGCCACGCCTACGCTCAGGGACCGCACTCTGAAGCTTTCTTT. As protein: CASSHAYAQGPHSEAFF.

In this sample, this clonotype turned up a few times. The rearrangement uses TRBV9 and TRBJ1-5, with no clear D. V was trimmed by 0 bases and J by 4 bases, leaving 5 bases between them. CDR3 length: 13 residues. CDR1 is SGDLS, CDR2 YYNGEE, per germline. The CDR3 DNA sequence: TGTGCCAGCAGCGTAGGCCTAAATCAGCCCCAGCATTTT. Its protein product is CASSVGLNQPQHF. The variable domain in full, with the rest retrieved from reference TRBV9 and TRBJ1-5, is DSGVTQTPKHLITATGQRVTLRCSPRSGDLSVYWYQQSLDQGLQFLIQYYNGEERAKGNILERFSAQQFPDLHSELNLSSLELGDSALYFCASSVGLNQPQHFGDGTRLSIL.

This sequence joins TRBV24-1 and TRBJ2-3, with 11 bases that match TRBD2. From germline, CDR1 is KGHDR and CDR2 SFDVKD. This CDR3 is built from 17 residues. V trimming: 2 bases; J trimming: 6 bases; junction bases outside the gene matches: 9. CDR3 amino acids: CATSDSARTSGGDTQYF. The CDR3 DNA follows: TGTGCCACCAGTGATTCTGCCAGAACTAGCGGGGGTGATACGCAGTATTTT.